Listed below are T cell receptor beta chains from one sample, sequenced in a study of PD-1 blockade in classical Hodgkin lymphoma. Sequencing was performed with immunoSEQ multiplex PCR; in TCRdb, only in-frame clones are kept and a portion is missing. The sample has about 60,000 clones; about nine tenths are singletons. The sequencing here drew on peripheral blood mononuclear cells (PBMCs), taken at baseline. All receptors come from a human donor with classical Hodgkin lymphoma. Each CDR3 is given with its conserved first and last residue. D genes are given only for firm matches. Only some rows state a clone size, as once, few, many or a class for expanded clones.

v_gene: TRBV7-2; j_gene: TRBJ2-5; abundance: -; d_gene: -; CDR3nt: TGTGCCAGCAGCTACGCCGGGACCGGGACCCAGTACTTC; CDR3aa: CASSYAGTGTQYF
v_gene: TRBV10-3; j_gene: TRBJ1-4; abundance: -; d_gene: TRBD1; CDR3nt: TGTGCCATCAGTGACTCGCGTGACAGGGGCGATGAAAAACTGTTTTTT; CDR3aa: CAISDSRDRGDEKLFF
v_gene: TRBV5-1; j_gene: TRBJ2-1; abundance: -; d_gene: TRBD2; CDR3nt: TGCGCCAGCAGCTTGGCCCCGAGCGGGAGTATGAGGAATGAGCAGTTCTTC; CDR3aa: CASSLAPSGSMRNEQFF
v_gene: TRBV29-1; j_gene: TRBJ2-5; abundance: -; d_gene: -; CDR3nt: TGCAGCGTTGAACGGACAGCTTCCAAGGAGACCCAGTACTTC; CDR3aa: CSVERTASKETQYF
v_gene: TRBV5-4; j_gene: TRBJ2-7; abundance: -; d_gene: -; CDR3nt: TGTGCCAGCAGCTTGCCCCCATCCTACGAGCAGTACTTC; CDR3aa: CASSLPPSYEQYF
v_gene: TRBV5-1; j_gene: TRBJ2-1; abundance: -; d_gene: TRBD2; CDR3nt: TGCGCCAGCGGGGCGGGAGGGTGGAATGAGCAGTTCTTC; CDR3aa: CASGAGGWNEQFF
v_gene: TRBV10-3; j_gene: TRBJ2-2; abundance: -; d_gene: -; CDR3nt: TGTGCCATCAGTGAGTCGATGGGCGGGGCCGTCACCGGGGAGCTGTTTTTT; CDR3aa: CAISESMGGAVTGELFF
v_gene: TRBV6-5; j_gene: TRBJ1-5; abundance: -; d_gene: -; CDR3nt: TGTGCCAGCAGTTACACCCGAGGAAGCAATCAGCCCCAGCATTTT; CDR3aa: CASSYTRGSNQPQHF
v_gene: TRBV18; j_gene: TRBJ1-3; abundance: once; d_gene: TRBD1; CDR3nt: TGTGCCAGCTCACGGGACAGGGGCCCTGGAAACACCATATATTTT; CDR3aa: CASSRDRGPGNTIYF
v_gene: TRBV10-1; j_gene: TRBJ2-3; abundance: -; d_gene: -; CDR3nt: TGCGCCAGCAGTGAGAGAAGACCCACAGATACGCAGTATTTT; CDR3aa: CASSERRPTDTQYF
v_gene: TRBV30; j_gene: TRBJ1-5; abundance: -; d_gene: -; CDR3nt: TGTGCCTGGAGTGTGAGGTTGGATAGCAATCAGCCCCAGCATTTT; CDR3aa: CAWSVRLDSNQPQHF
v_gene: TRBV12-5; j_gene: TRBJ2-1; abundance: -; d_gene: TRBD2; CDR3nt: TGTGCTAGTGGTAAAGGACTAGCGGGAGGAAACGCCTACAATGAGCAGTTCTTC; CDR3aa: CASGKGLAGGNAYNEQFF
v_gene: TRBV6-5; j_gene: TRBJ2-5; abundance: -; d_gene: TRBD1; CDR3nt: TGTGCCAGCAGTTACTCGAGGGACAGCCAAGAGACCCAGTACTTC; CDR3aa: CASSYSRDSQETQYF
v_gene: TRBV7-3; j_gene: TRBJ2-7; abundance: -; d_gene: -; CDR3nt: TGTGCCAGCAGCTTAACGCCCGGAGATTACGAGCAGTACTTC; CDR3aa: CASSLTPGDYEQYF
v_gene: TRBV27; j_gene: TRBJ2-7; abundance: -; d_gene: -; CDR3nt: TGTGCCAGCAGTTTAGGGGGGGCGCGGGAGCAGTACTTC; CDR3aa: CASSLGGAREQYF
v_gene: TRBV14; j_gene: TRBJ2-1; abundance: -; d_gene: TRBD2; CDR3nt: TGTGCCAGCAGACCAAGCGGGGGGGCCTACAATGAGCAGTTCTTC; CDR3aa: CASRPSGGAYNEQFF
v_gene: TRBV5-4; j_gene: TRBJ2-1; abundance: few; d_gene: TRBD1; CDR3nt: TGTGCCAGCAGCTTAGGGACAGGGGGCTTTGAGCAGTTCTTC; CDR3aa: CASSLGTGGFEQFF